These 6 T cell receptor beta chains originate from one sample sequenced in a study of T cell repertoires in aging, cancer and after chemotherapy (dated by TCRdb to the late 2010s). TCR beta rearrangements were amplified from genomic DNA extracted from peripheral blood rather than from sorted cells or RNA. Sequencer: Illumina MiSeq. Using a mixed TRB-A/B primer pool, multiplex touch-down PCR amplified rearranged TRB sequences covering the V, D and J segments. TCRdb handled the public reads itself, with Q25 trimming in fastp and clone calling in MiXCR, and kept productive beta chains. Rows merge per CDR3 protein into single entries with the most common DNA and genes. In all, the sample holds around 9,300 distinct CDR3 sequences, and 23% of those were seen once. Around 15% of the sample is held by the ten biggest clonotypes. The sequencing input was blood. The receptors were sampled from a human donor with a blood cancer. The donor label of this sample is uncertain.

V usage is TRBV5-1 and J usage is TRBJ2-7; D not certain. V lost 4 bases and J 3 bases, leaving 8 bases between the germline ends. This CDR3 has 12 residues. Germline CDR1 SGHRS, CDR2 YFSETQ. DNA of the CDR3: TGCGCCAGCAGCCCCCCAGGCTACGAGCAGTACTTC. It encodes CASSPPGYEQYF.

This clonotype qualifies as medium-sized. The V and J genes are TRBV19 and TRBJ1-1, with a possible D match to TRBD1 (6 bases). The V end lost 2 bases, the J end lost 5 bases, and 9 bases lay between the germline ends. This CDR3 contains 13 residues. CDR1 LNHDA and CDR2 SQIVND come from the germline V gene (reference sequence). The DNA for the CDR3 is TGTGCCAGTAGTATATACAGGGATACTGAAGCTTTCTTT. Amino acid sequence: CASSIYRDTEAFF.

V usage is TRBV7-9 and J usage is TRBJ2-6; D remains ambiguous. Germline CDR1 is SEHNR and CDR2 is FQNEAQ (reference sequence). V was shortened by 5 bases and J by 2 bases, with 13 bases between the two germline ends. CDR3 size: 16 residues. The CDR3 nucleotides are TGTGCCAGCAGCGAATGGTTAAGGGCTGGGGCCAACGTCCTGACTTTC. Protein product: CASSEWLRAGANVLTF.

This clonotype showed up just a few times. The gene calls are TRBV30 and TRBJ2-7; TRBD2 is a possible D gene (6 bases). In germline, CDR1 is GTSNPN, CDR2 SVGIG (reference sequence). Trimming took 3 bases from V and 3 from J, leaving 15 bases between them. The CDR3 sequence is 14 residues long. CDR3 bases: TGTGCCTGGAGCGTCGCGGGGCTACGCTACGAGCAGTACTTC. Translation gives CAWSVAGLRYEQYF.

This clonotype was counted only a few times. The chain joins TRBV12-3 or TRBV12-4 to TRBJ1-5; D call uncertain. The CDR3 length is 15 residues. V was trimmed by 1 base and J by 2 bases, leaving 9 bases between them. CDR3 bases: TGTGCCAGCAGTTTAGGCGGGTTTGGCAATCAGCCCCAGCATTTT. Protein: CASSLGGFGNQPQHF.

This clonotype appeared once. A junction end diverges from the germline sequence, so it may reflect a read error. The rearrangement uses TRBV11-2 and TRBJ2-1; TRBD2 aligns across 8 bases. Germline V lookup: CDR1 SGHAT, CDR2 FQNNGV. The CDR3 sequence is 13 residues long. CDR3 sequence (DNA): TGTGTCAGCAGAAGCGGGAGCCCCAATGAGCAGTTCTTC. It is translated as CVSRSGSPNEQFF.